The present T cell receptor (beta chain) was sequenced within a study of blood T cell repertoires in COVID-19. Study overall: Sites across the United States, Italy and Spain contributed samples from acute and convalescent COVID-19. In each case, the material was cDNA or gDNA derived from T cells, B-cell-depleted T cells, or PBMCs.

The CDR3 totals 13 residues. Germline CDR1 and CDR2: SNHLY and FYNNEI. Trimming cost V 6 bases and J 5 bases, with 11 bases left between them. Assay used: immunoSEQ multiplex PCR; TCRdb lists only in-frame clones, some missing. The profile shows about 12,000 clones, about three quarters of them singletons. This clone was recorded only once. This TCR was recovered from a human donor in a cohort sampled during active COVID-19. Sequencing was done on a sample of peripheral blood. The gene calls are TRBV2 and TRBJ1-3; no firm D call. In DNA, the CDR3 is TGTGCCAGCAGCCCTGGGAGCCGAAACACCATATATTTT. It codes for CASSPGSRNTIYF.